These T cell receptor beta chains were read from a single sample in a study of blood T cell repertoires in COVID-19. This table comes from immunoSEQ multiplex PCR, and its TCRdb copy is limited to in-frame clones, with some not included. This table has a few hundred thousand clones, around 88% appearing once. The sample taken for sequencing was peripheral blood. Receptors originate from a woman aged 30 to 39 with COVID-19, enrolled during active disease. Both conserved end residues are part of each CDR3. The D gene is left open where the match is weak. Some rows have no size entry. The others give once, few or many, or a class for an expanded clone.

J,size,V,D,DNA,CDR3
TRBJ2-5,-,TRBV6-5,-,TGTGCCAGCATAAGGCGCCAAGGGGGCCAAGAGACCCAGTACTTC,CASIRRQGGQETQYF
TRBJ1-2,-,TRBV19,-,TGTGCCAGTCCCAGGGTCGGCTACACCTTC,CASPRVGYTF
TRBJ1-5,-,TRBV7-6,TRBD1,TGTGCCAGCAGCTTAGGACAGGGAAACAATCAGCCCCAGCATTTT,CASSLGQGNNQPQHF
TRBJ2-1,-,TRBV9,-,TGTGCCAGCAGCGTAGTCGCAGACAATGAGCAGTTCTTC,CASSVVADNEQFF
TRBJ2-5,-,TRBV19,-,TGTGCCAGTAGTATGACAGCGCTGGAGACCCAGTACTTC,CASSMTALETQYF
TRBJ2-5,-,TRBV7-9,TRBD1,TGTGCCAGCAGCATCACCACCGGGACAGGGGGTTCAGAGACCCAGTACTTC,CASSITTGTGGSETQYF
TRBJ1-5,few,TRBV5-6,-,TGTGCCAGCAGCTTGGGGGGCTCACGGGATCAGCCCCAGCATTTT,CASSLGGSRDQPQHF
TRBJ2-5,-,TRBV5-1,TRBD1,TGCGCCAGCAGCACCGGACAGGGCTCCCTTTACCAAGAGACCCAGTACTTC,CASSTGQGSLYQETQYF
TRBJ1-1,few,TRBV4-1,TRBD1,TGCGCCAGCAGCCCAGGACAGGGTCGGAATGCGGAAGCTTTCTTT,CASSPGQGRNAEAFF
TRBJ1-6,-,TRBV15,TRBD1,TGTGCCACCAGCAGGGCCGGGACAGGGAATAATTCACCCCTCCACTTT,CATSRAGTGNNSPLHF